A selection of T cell receptor beta chains follows, all from one sample in a study of T cell repertoires in cytomegalovirus infection. TCRdb called the reads again in MiXCR, with one record for every CDR3 protein. In the table there are under 200,000 distinct CDR3 sequences, less than 9.5% of which are singletons. The specimen was PBMCs. The receptors stem from a human donor in good health (CMV status not recorded). Some clones in this sample may be carry-over from other donors' samples. CDR3s include the opening cysteine and the closing phenylalanine or tryptophan. Each record gives: clone size, V gene, J gene, D gene, CDR3 protein, CDR3 DNA. A D gene is named only where the DNA matches it firmly. The size of a clone is reported for some rows only, either as once, few or many, or as a class for expanded clones.

-,TRBV20-1,TRBJ1-1,-,CSASSPNTEAFF,TGCAGTGCTAGCTCACCAAACACTGAAGCTTTCTTT
-,TRBV24-1,TRBJ1-1,-,CATSDEHNGLIEAFF,TGTGCCACCAGTGATGAGCACAATGGGCTCATTGAAGCTTTCTTT
many,TRBV7-9,TRBJ1-1,-,CASSSRGDTEAFF,TGTGCCAGCAGCTCCCGGGGGGACACTGAAGCTTTCTTT
few,TRBV28,TRBJ2-5,-,CASSSGQAQETQYF,-
many,TRBV7-2,TRBJ1-1,TRBD1,CASSSGGPNTEAFF,TGTGCCAGCAGCTCAGGGGGGCCCAACACTGAAGCTTTCTTT
-,TRBV7-4,TRBJ1-5,-,CASSLAHPDQPQHF,TGTGCCAGCAGCTTAGCGCACCCAGATCAGCCCCAGCATTTT
many,TRBV5-4,TRBJ2-2,TRBD2,CASSWAAGGGTGELFF,TGTGCCAGCAGCTGGGCGGCGGGGGGAGGTACCGGGGAGCTGTTTTTT
many,TRBV18,TRBJ1-6,-,CASSPGGVNSPLHF,TGTGCCAGCTCACCAGGAGGGGTTAATTCACCCCTCCACTTT
many,TRBV7-2,TRBJ2-7,-,CASSRLDWTVEQYF,TGTGCCAGCAGCCGACTCGACTGGACCGTGGAGCAGTACTTC
many,TRBV7-3,TRBJ2-2,-,CASSLLGVSTGELFF,TGTGCCAGCAGCCTTCTGGGAGTCTCCACCGGGGAGCTGTTTTTT
many,TRBV2,TRBJ2-4,-,CASKTMGRGNKNIQYF,TGTGCCAGCAAAACCATGGGCAGAGGGAATAAAAACATTCAGTACTTC
-,TRBV11-2,TRBJ1-4,-,CASSFSYGRRNEKLFF,TGTGCCAGCAGCTTCTCATACGGGAGGAGGAACGAAAAACTGTTTTTT
many,TRBV11-2,TRBJ2-2,-,CASSLDLVSTGELFF,TGTGCCAGCAGCTTAGACCTAGTCAGTACCGGGGAGCTGTTTTTT
many,TRBV15,TRBJ2-6,-,CATSRDQAAGANVLTF,TGTGCCACCAGCAGAGATCAGGCAGCTGGGGCCAACGTCCTGACTTTC
-,TRBV28,TRBJ1-3,TRBD1,CASRTSVGGGGNTIYF,TGTGCCAGCAGAACCTCGGTAGGGGGCGGCGGAAACACCATATATTTT
-,TRBV5-4,TRBJ2-3,TRBD2,CASSFFGGGEDTQYF,TGTGCCAGCAGCTTCTTTGGCGGGGGTGAGGATACGCAGTATTTT
-,TRBV29-1,TRBJ2-6,TRBD2,CSVRLAGAAGANVLTF,TGCAGCGTTCGACTAGCGGGAGCGGCAGGGGCCAACGTCCTGACTTTC
many,TRBV7-2,TRBJ2-7,TRBD2,CASSYTSGNPYEQYF,TGTGCCAGCAGCTATACTAGCGGGAACCCCTACGAGCAGTACTTC
-,TRBV28,TRBJ1-2,TRBD1,CATQIDRVSYGYTF,TGTGCCACACAGATTGACAGGGTCAGCTATGGCTACACCTTC
few,TRBV28,TRBJ1-1,-,CASSFNQGPNTEAFF,TGTGCCAGCAGTTTCAACCAGGGGCCCAACACTGAAGCTTTCTTT
many,TRBV6-1,TRBJ2-3,TRBD2,CASSEAHGGLSTDTQYF,TGTGCCAGCAGTGAAGCGCACGGGGGGTTGAGCACAGATACGCAGTATTTT
many,TRBV15,TRBJ2-7,-,CATSRDRYYEQYF,TGTGCCACCAGCCGGGACCGCTACTACGAGCAGTACTTC
many,TRBV7-8,TRBJ1-1,TRBD1,CASSLAGTGRAFF,TGTGCCAGCAGCTTAGCGGGGACAGGGAGGGCTTTCTTT
few,TRBV19,TRBJ2-3,TRBD2,CASSGGGYTDTQYF,TGTGCCAGTAGCGGGGGGGGATACACAGATACGCAGTATTTT
many,TRBV7-2,TRBJ1-2,-,CASSGYREDGYTF,TGTGCCAGCAGCGGTTACCGGGAGGATGGCTACACCTTC
many,TRBV5-6,TRBJ1-2,-,CASSFDGFDYGYTF,TGTGCCAGCAGCTTCGATGGCTTTGACTATGGCTACACCTTC
many,TRBV6-1,TRBJ2-7,TRBD1,CASSGSRGQVSYEQYF,TGTGCCAGCAGTGGGTCCCGCGGACAGGTCTCCTACGAGCAGTACTTC
many,TRBV28,TRBJ1-1,-,CASSRPPGTEAFF,TGTGCCAGCAGTCGCCCCCCAGGTACGGAAGCTTTCTTT
few,TRBV28,TRBJ2-6,-,CASSSPDGFSGANVLTF,TGTGCCAGCAGTTCCCCGGACGGATTCTCTGGGGCCAACGTCCTGACTTTC
-,TRBV20-1,TRBJ2-7,-,CSGKGGYEQYF,TGCAGTGGAAAAGGGGGCTACGAGCAGTACTTC
-,TRBV29-1,TRBJ1-4,-,CSAATGTNEKLFF,TGCAGCGCCGCGACAGGTACAAATGAAAAACTGTTTTTT
-,TRBV7-2,TRBJ1-2,TRBD1,CASSLVRTGGGYTF,TGTGCCAGCAGCTTAGTTCGGACAGGGGGCGGCTACACCTTC
many,TRBV7-8,TRBJ1-2,-,CASSLGGDGYGYTF,TGTGCCAGCAGCTTAGGGGGGGATGGCTATGGCTACACCTTC
many,TRBV7-2,TRBJ2-7,TRBD2,CASSLAGWGLAGGPEQYF,TGTGCCAGCAGCTTAGCGGGGTGGGGACTAGCGGGGGGGCCGGAACAGTACTTC
-,TRBV28,TRBJ2-2,-,CASSRERRGAGELFF,TGTGCCAGCAGCAGGGAGCGGAGGGGCGCCGGGGAGCTGTTTTTT
few,TRBV20-1,TRBJ1-2,-,CSAVTSNYGYTF,TGCAGTGCTGTGACATCCAACTATGGCTACACCTTC
-,TRBV25-1,TRBJ2-1,TRBD2,CASSAGLVPGEQFF,TGTGCCAGCAGTGCGGGACTAGTCCCGGGGGAGCAGTTCTTC
few,TRBV7-6,TRBJ2-5,-,CASSPLYQETQYF,TGTGCCAGCAGCCCACTTTACCAAGAGACCCAGTACTTC
few,TRBV20-1,TRBJ2-7,TRBD2,CSARVAGGLHEQYF,TGCAGTGCTAGAGTAGCGGGAGGGCTCCACGAGCAGTACTTC
many,TRBV7-6,TRBJ1-4,-,CASSLSGEGEKLFF,TGTGCCAGCAGCTTATCGGGGGAGGGAGAAAAACTGTTTTTT
-,TRBV5-6,TRBJ2-3,TRBD2,CASSLERGGSDTQYF,TGTGCCAGCAGCTTGGAGCGGGGGGGGTCAGATACGCAGTATTTT
-,TRBV6-5,TRBJ2-1,-,CASRGGGARDNEQFF,TGTGCCAGCAGGGGAGGGGGGGCCCGGGACAATGAGCAGTTCTTC
many,TRBV7-9,TRBJ2-1,TRBD2,CAGAGALYNEQFF,TGTGCCGGAGCGGGAGCGCTATACAATGAGCAGTTCTTC
many,TRBV7-6,TRBJ1-3,-,CASSSRKGEAGNTIYF,TGTGCCAGCAGCTCCCGTAAGGGGGAAGCTGGAAACACCATATATTTT
-,TRBV19,TRBJ2-1,-,CASSEGGAYNEQFF,TGTGCCAGTAGTGAGGGCGGAGCCTACAATGAGCAGTTCTTC
many,TRBV20-1,TRBJ2-6,TRBD1,CSARGDRGTGANVLTF,TGCAGTGCTAGAGGGGACAGGGGAACTGGGGCCAACGTCCTGACTTTC
many,TRBV28,TRBJ2-5,-,CASGSWGQGFQETQYF,TGTGCCAGTGGGTCCTGGGGGCAGGGCTTCCAAGAGACCCAGTACTTC
-,TRBV20-1,TRBJ1-2,TRBD1,CSAGLQGNYGYTF,TGCAGTGCTGGGCTACAGGGGAACTATGGCTACACCTTC
many,TRBV28,TRBJ2-5,TRBD1,CASSSSSDRGRETQYF,TGTGCCAGCAGTTCCTCCTCGGACAGGGGTAGAGAGACCCAGTACTTC
once,TRBV5-1,TRBJ1-1,TRBD1,CASSLAEEGAAEAFF,TGCGCCAGCAGCTTGGCTGAGGAGGGGGCCGCTGAAGCTTTCTTT
few,TRBV12-3/TRBV12-4,TRBJ1-1,-,CASSLILQGLGNTEAFF,TGTGCCAGCAGTCTCATACTACAGGGTCTGGGGAACACTGAAGCTTTCTTT
many,TRBV5-6,TRBJ2-1,TRBD2,CASSRWDSGGYNEQFF,TGTGCCAGCAGCCGTTGGGATAGCGGGGGGTACAATGAGCAGTTCTTC
many,TRBV7-2,TRBJ1-5,-,CASSLIRTGQPQHF,TGTGCCAGCAGCCTAATAAGGACGGGACAGCCCCAGCATTTT
-,TRBV7-9,TRBJ2-6,-,CASVIGSGGANVLTF,TGTGCCAGCGTAATAGGGTCGGGGGGGGCCAACGTCCTGACTTTC
many,TRBV7-2,TRBJ2-1,TRBD1,CASSSDGQAYNEQFF,TGTGCCAGCAGCTCCGACGGACAGGCCTACAATGAGCAGTTCTTC
-,TRBV6-2/TRBV6-3,TRBJ1-2,TRBD1,CASSWTGVGGYTF,TGTGCCAGCAGTTGGACAGGGGTTGGTGGCTACACCTTC
-,TRBV15,TRBJ2-5,-,CATSRVWGPVSETQYF,TGTGCCACCAGCAGAGTCTGGGGGCCGGTTAGTGAGACCCAGTACTTC
few,TRBV20-1,TRBJ2-3,TRBD2,CSALPFTSGPNHSTDTQYF,TGCAGTGCGCTCCCATTCACTAGCGGACCAAACCATAGCACAGATACGCAGTATTTT
-,TRBV19,TRBJ2-1,-,CASTGWAQDEQFF,TGTGCCAGTACCGGGTGGGCCCAGGATGAGCAGTTCTTC